A selection of T cell receptor beta chains follows, all from one sample in a study of cytomegalovirus exposure and HLA in healthy donors. Only in-frame clones appear in the TCRdb table, and some are missing; sequencing was by immunoSEQ multiplex PCR. This table has about 120,000 clones, 70% to 80% appearing once. The sequenced sample was PBMCs. These receptors were collected from a young man in good health and CMV-seropositive. The CDR3 runs from the conserved cysteine through the conserved F or W. The order of the fields is V gene, D gene, clone size, J gene, CDR3 DNA, CDR3 protein. The D gene is left open where the match is weak. The size field is filled for only some rows; it gives once, few, many or a size class.

v_call: TRBV5-8; d_call: TRBD1; clone_size: NA; j_call: TRBJ2-2; cdr3_nt: TGTGCCAGCAGCTGGGGGACAGGTTACACCGGGGAGCTGTTTTTT; cdr3_aa: CASSWGTGYTGELFF
v_call: TRBV19; d_call: TRBD1; clone_size: NA; j_call: TRBJ2-5; cdr3_nt: TGTGCCAGTAGAGCCGGGACAGTAATGCAAGAGACCCAGTACTTC; cdr3_aa: CASRAGTVMQETQYF
v_call: TRBV7-3; d_call: TRBD2; clone_size: NA; j_call: TRBJ2-1; cdr3_nt: TGTGCCAGCAGCCGGACTAGCGGGAGTAGCTATGAGCAGTTCTTC; cdr3_aa: CASSRTSGSSYEQFF
v_call: TRBV9; d_call: NA; clone_size: once; j_call: TRBJ1-6; cdr3_nt: TGTGCCAGCAGCGCACAGGTCACGAATAATTCACCCCTCCACTTT; cdr3_aa: CASSAQVTNNSPLHF
v_call: TRBV4-1; d_call: NA; clone_size: NA; j_call: TRBJ2-2; cdr3_nt: TGCGCCAGCAGCCAGGTGGACAGTCCAGGGGAGCTGTTTTTT; cdr3_aa: CASSQVDSPGELFF
v_call: TRBV9; d_call: TRBD2; clone_size: NA; j_call: TRBJ2-3; cdr3_nt: TGTGCCAGCAGCGTACTAGCGGGGGAAGATACGCAGTATTTT; cdr3_aa: CASSVLAGEDTQYF
v_call: TRBV2; d_call: TRBD1; clone_size: NA; j_call: TRBJ2-7; cdr3_nt: TGTGCCAGTGGGACAGGGGAGTCCTACGAGCAGTACTTC; cdr3_aa: CASGTGESYEQYF
v_call: TRBV6-4; d_call: NA; clone_size: NA; j_call: TRBJ2-2; cdr3_nt: TGTGCCAGCAGCCGTGAGGCGGACACCGGGGAGCTGTTTTTT; cdr3_aa: CASSREADTGELFF
v_call: TRBV6-1; d_call: NA; clone_size: once; j_call: TRBJ2-1; cdr3_nt: TGTGCCAGCAGGCCAGGGGAATTCTCCTACAATGAGCAGTTCTTC; cdr3_aa: CASRPGEFSYNEQFF
v_call: TRBV9; d_call: NA; clone_size: once; j_call: TRBJ1-2; cdr3_nt: TGTGCCAGCAGCGTAGGGGGGCTTCCCCCCCCGGATGGCTACACCTTC; cdr3_aa: CASSVGGLPPPDGYTF
v_call: TRBV28; d_call: TRBD1; clone_size: once; j_call: TRBJ1-2; cdr3_nt: TGTGCCAGCACGACAGGGGGTCGCTATGGCTACACCTTC; cdr3_aa: CASTTGGRYGYTF
v_call: TRBV5-4; d_call: NA; clone_size: NA; j_call: TRBJ2-7; cdr3_nt: TGTGCCAGCAGCCCAACTCCCGGGATAACGTCCTACGAGCAGTACTTC; cdr3_aa: CASSPTPGITSYEQYF
v_call: TRBV29-1; d_call: NA; clone_size: NA; j_call: TRBJ2-1; cdr3_nt: TGCAGCTGTAACTCGCGGGGCATCTCCTACAATGAGCAGTTCTTC; cdr3_aa: CSCNSRGISYNEQFF
v_call: TRBV4-3; d_call: NA; clone_size: NA; j_call: TRBJ2-1; cdr3_nt: TGCGCCAGCAGCCAAGTGGTAGGGGTCCTCTCCTACAATGAGCAGTTCTTC; cdr3_aa: CASSQVVGVLSYNEQFF
v_call: TRBV6-5; d_call: TRBD2; clone_size: NA; j_call: TRBJ2-3; cdr3_nt: TGTGCCAGCAGTTACACAGCGGGGGCTAGCACAGATACGCAGTATTTT; cdr3_aa: CASSYTAGASTDTQYF
v_call: TRBV28; d_call: NA; clone_size: NA; j_call: TRBJ2-1; cdr3_nt: TGTGCCAGCAGTTCGCCTAAACCGACTATGTGGGAGATGGGTGAGCAGTTCTTC; cdr3_aa: CASSSPKPTMWEMGEQFF
v_call: TRBV29-1; d_call: TRBD2; clone_size: NA; j_call: TRBJ2-7; cdr3_nt: TGCAGCGTGGAGACTAGCGGGAGGCCCGAGCAGTACTTC; cdr3_aa: CSVETSGRPEQYF
v_call: TRBV6-6; d_call: TRBD2; clone_size: few; j_call: TRBJ2-2; cdr3_nt: TGTGCCACCGAAAGCGGGGAGGGTAACACCGGGGAGCTGTTTTTT; cdr3_aa: CATESGEGNTGELFF
v_call: TRBV4-2; d_call: NA; clone_size: NA; j_call: TRBJ2-7; cdr3_nt: TGTGCCAGCAGCCAGCGTCTGAGCCTAGGTTCGACTACAGACCCCTACGAGCAGTACTTC; cdr3_aa: CASSQRLSLGSTTDPYEQYF
v_call: TRBV5-1; d_call: NA; clone_size: few; j_call: TRBJ2-2; cdr3_nt: TGCGCCAGCAGCACCGCAGGGGCCGGGGAGCTGTTTTTT; cdr3_aa: CASSTAGAGELFF
v_call: TRBV11-3; d_call: NA; clone_size: NA; j_call: TRBJ1-1; cdr3_nt: TGTGCCAGCAGCTTAGATGGTAGGAGGGGACGAGCTTTCTTT; cdr3_aa: CASSLDGRRGRAFF
v_call: TRBV6-5; d_call: TRBD1; clone_size: NA; j_call: TRBJ1-1; cdr3_nt: TGTGCCAGCAGTTGGGGACAGGGGGCCGTGAACACTGAAGCTTTCTTT; cdr3_aa: CASSWGQGAVNTEAFF
v_call: TRBV6-5; d_call: NA; clone_size: NA; j_call: TRBJ1-4; cdr3_nt: TGTGCCAGCAGTTACGAGGGCCGCGGATTTGAAAAACTGTTTTTT; cdr3_aa: CASSYEGRGFEKLFF
v_call: TRBV11-3; d_call: NA; clone_size: NA; j_call: TRBJ2-2; cdr3_nt: TGTGCCAGCAGCCCCGCGGTGTCCGGGGAGCTGTTTTTT; cdr3_aa: CASSPAVSGELFF
v_call: TRBV7-3; d_call: NA; clone_size: NA; j_call: TRBJ1-5; cdr3_nt: TGTGCCAGCAGCTTGGGAGGGTTTCAGCCCCAGCATTTT; cdr3_aa: CASSLGGFQPQHF
v_call: TRBV30; d_call: TRBD1; clone_size: NA; j_call: TRBJ1-2; cdr3_nt: TGTGCCTGGAGAAAGGACAGGTGGCACACCTTC; cdr3_aa: CAWRKDRWHTF
v_call: TRBV7-3; d_call: TRBD1; clone_size: NA; j_call: TRBJ2-5; cdr3_nt: TGTGCCAGCAGCTTAATGGGACAGGGGAGTCGAAATGAAGAGACCCAGTACTTC; cdr3_aa: CASSLMGQGSRNEETQYF
v_call: TRBV20-1; d_call: NA; clone_size: once; j_call: TRBJ2-4; cdr3_nt: TGCAGTGCTACGGGAAAGGACATTCAGTACTTC; cdr3_aa: CSATGKDIQYF